Here is one T cell receptor beta chain with its context. Its antigen is undetermined. V was trimmed by 7 bases and J by 6 bases, leaving 21 bases between them. This CDR3 is 16 amino acids long. This sample stems from a study of T cells in Graves' hyperthyroidism and ophthalmopathy. Overall study: Peripheral blood collection took place at initial diagnosis, before any treatment.

Diagnosis relied on clinical symptoms, serum thyroxine and TRAb, thyroid ultrasound and orbital computed tomography. Fresh 10 ml peripheral blood yielded PBMCs. Researchers amplified the TCR beta CDR3 regions from RNA transcripts. Initially, a first-round RT-PCR of the TCR CDR3 employed the HTBI primer set. A single record per CDR3 protein comes from TCRdb applying MiXCR to the multiplex PCR reads. The profile shows 490,000 or so distinct CDR3 sequences, approximately 22% of them singletons. Study conclusions and caveats: Blood also contained most expanded thyroid clonotypes above 0.001.

The origin of this receptor is a woman between 65 and 79 years old with Graves' ophthalmopathy. V gene TRBV12-3 or TRBV12-4 combines with J gene TRBJ2-2, with D perhaps TRBD1 (6 bases). Sequencing was performed on blood. The CDR3 bases are TGTGCCAGCACCTCGGACAGCACATCGATCGCCGGGGAGCTGTTTTTT. Translation: CASTSDSTSIAGELFF.